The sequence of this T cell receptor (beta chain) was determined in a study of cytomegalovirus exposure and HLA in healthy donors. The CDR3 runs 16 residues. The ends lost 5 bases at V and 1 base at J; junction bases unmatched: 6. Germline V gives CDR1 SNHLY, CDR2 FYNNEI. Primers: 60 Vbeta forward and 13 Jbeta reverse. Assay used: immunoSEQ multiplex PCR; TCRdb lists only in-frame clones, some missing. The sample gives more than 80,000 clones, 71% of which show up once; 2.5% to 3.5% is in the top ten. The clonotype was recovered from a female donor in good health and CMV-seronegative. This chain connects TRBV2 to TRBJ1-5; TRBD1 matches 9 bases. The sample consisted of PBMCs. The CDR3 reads CASSPRQGVSNQPQHF. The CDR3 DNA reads TGTGCCAGCAGTCCTCGACAGGGGGTAAGCAATCAGCCCCAGCATTTT.